The T cell receptor beta chain described here comes from a study of blood T cell repertoires in COVID-19. Study as a whole: Spain, Italy and the United States supplied samples that represented acute and convalescent COVID-19. PBMCs, B-cell-depleted T cells, or T cells provided the cDNA or gDNA that made up the material.

Authors' methods: Reference gene primer amplification in the assay estimated nucleated cell counts. The assay was immunoSEQ multiplex PCR, and TCRdb's table has in-frame clones only and misses some. Clone size and the V and J calls come from that table; the DNA yielded D and trimming. The sample has 120,000 or so clones, around two thirds seen once. Germline V CDR1 and CDR2: SGHRS, YFSETQ. Trimming removed 2 bases from V and 6 bases from J; junction bases left unmatched: 11. This CDR3 region has 16 residues. This sequence originates from a woman in her 70s with acute or convalescent COVID-19. The V and J genes are TRBV5-1 and TRBJ2-1, with 7 bases aligning to TRBD1. The specimen sequenced was peripheral blood. The CDR3 sequence: CASSLRVGQASNEQFF. Written as DNA, the CDR3 is TGCGCCAGCAGCTTACGAGTCGGACAGGCAAGCAATGAGCAGTTCTTC.